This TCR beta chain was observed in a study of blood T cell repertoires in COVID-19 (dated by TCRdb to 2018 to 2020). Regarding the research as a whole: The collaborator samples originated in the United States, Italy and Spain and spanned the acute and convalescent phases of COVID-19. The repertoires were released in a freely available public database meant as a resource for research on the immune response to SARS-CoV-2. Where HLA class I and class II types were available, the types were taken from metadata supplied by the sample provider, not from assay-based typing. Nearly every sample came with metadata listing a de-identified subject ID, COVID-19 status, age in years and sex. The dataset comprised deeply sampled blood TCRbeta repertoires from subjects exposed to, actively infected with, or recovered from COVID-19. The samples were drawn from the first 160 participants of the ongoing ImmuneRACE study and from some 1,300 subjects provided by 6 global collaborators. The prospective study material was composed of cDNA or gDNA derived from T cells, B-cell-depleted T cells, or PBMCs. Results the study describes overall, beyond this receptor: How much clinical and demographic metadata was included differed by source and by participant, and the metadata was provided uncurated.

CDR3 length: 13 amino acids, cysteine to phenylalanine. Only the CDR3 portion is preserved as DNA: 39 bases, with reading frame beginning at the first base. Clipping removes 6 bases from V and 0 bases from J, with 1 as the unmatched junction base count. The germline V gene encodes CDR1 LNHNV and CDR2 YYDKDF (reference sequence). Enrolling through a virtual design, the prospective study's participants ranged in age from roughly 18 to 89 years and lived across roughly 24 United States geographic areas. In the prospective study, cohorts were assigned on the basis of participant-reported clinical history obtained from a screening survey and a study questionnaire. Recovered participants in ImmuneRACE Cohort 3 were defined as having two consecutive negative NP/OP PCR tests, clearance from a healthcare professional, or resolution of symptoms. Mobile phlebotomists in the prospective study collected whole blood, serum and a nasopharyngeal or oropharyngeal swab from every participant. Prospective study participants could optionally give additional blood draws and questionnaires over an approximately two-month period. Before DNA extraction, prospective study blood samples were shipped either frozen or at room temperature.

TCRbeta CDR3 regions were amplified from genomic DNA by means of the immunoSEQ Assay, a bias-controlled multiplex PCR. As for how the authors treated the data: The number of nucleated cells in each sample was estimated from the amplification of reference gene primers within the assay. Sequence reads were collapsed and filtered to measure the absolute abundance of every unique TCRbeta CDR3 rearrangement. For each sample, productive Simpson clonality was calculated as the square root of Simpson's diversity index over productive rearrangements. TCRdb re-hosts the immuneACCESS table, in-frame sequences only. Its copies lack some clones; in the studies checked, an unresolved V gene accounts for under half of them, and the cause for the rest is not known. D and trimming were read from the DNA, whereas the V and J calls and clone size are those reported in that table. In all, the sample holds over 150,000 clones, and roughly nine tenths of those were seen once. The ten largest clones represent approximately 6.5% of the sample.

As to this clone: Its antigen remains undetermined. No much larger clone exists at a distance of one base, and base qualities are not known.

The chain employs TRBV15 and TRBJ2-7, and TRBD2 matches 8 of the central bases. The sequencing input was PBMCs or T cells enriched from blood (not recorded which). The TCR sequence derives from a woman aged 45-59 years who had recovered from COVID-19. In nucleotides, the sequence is TGTGCCACCAGAAGCGGGAGCTCCTACGAGCAGTACTTC. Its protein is CATRSGSSYEQYF.